This T cell receptor beta chain was identified during a study of cytomegalovirus exposure and HLA in healthy donors. At the level of the study: Genetic ancestry analysis placed about 76% of the 398 donors that were genotyped in the Caucasian-associated cluster.

Overall study findings and caveats: Of the V segments, some could not be distinguished, including TRBV6-2 and TRBV6-3, and were excluded. Later, an analysis found that common viral pathogens appeared to be linked with several of the most significant clusters.

This CDR3 has 13 amino acids. Looked up from germline, CDR1 is SNHLY and CDR2 is FYNNEI. V gave up 6 bases and J gave up 8 bases, with 16 bases separating them. Regarding this clone: Its antigen is undetermined.

The PCR had 60 Vbeta and 13 Jbeta primers. Original processing methods: A later analysis tallied approximately 87 million unique TCR beta chains, 9.5 million to 14 million of them shared. TCRdb's table, derived via immunoSEQ multiplex PCR, lists solely in-frame clones and lacks some. V and J calls and clone size are as listed in that table; D and trimming were resolved from the DNA. Of under 150,000 clones in the sample, 74% were seen once. The TCR was taken from a woman between 40 and 55 years old in good health and CMV-seropositive. This sequence joins TRBV2 and TRBJ1-2; D not resolved. What was sequenced was PBMCs. CDR3 loop: CASSPGSLGGYTF. In nucleotides, the CDR3 is TGTGCCAGCAGCCCGGGGTCCTTGGGGGGCTACACCTTC.